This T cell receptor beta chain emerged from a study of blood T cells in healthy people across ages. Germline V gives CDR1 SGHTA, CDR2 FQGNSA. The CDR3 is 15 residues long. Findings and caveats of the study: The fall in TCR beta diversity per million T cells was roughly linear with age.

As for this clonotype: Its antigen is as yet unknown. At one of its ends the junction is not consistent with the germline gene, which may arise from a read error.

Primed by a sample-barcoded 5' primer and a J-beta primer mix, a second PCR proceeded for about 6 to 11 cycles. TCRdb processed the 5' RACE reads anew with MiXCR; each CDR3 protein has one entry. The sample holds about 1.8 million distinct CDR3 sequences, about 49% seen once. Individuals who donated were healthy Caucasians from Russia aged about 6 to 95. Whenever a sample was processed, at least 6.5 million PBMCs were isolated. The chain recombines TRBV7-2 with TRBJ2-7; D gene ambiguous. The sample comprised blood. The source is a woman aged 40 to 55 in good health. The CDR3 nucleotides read TGTGCCAGCAGCTTAGAGTGGTTGGCCCCCTACGAGCGGTACTTC. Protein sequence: CASSLEWLAPYERYF.